This is a list of T cell receptor beta chains from one sample in a study of blood T cell repertoires in COVID-19. Here immunoSEQ multiplex PCR was the method, and the copy in TCRdb shows in-frame clones only, minus some. The profile shows about 160,000 clones, roughly 84% of them singletons. Source material: peripheral blood. The source is a man aged 40-49 years with acute or convalescent COVID-19. Both conserved end residues are part of each CDR3.

>TRBJ1-4|TRBV5-1
CASSSADSRNEKLFF
>TRBJ1-4|TRBV9
CASSVGPGENEKLFF
>TRBJ1-5|TRBV6-2/TRBV6-3
CASSYSTSYSNQPQHF
>TRBJ1-6|TRBV9
CASSGPGQVGSPLHF
>TRBJ1-2|TRBV15
CATSRGRFDYGYTF
>TRBJ2-2|TRBV19
CASSIGLASTGELFF
>TRBJ1-1|TRBV6-5
CANRGGTEAFF
>TRBJ1-3|TRBV28
CASSLRQANTIYF
>TRBJ1-1|TRBV5-5
CASSLLGGLNTEAFF
>TRBJ1-3|TRBV2
CASSSPGQGSFGNTIYF
>TRBJ1-1|TRBV6-2/TRBV6-3
CASSYAGQENTEAFF
>TRBJ2-7|TRBV7-9
CASSLVLGGKYEQYF
>TRBJ1-5|TRBV28
CASSLSTGIDQPQHF
>TRBJ1-5|TRBV6-1
CASSSGVSNQPQHF
>TRBJ2-3|TRBV29-1
CSGTGVGTDTQYF
>TRBJ2-5|TRBV10-3
CAIRPGQGESGETQYF
>TRBJ1-1|TRBV12-3/TRBV12-4
CASSSSLNTEAFF
>TRBJ1-1|TRBV7-3
CASSLRGRGGNTEAFF
>TRBJ2-3|TRBV5-1
CATSLQGKSTDTQYF
>TRBJ1-2|TRBV19
CASSPIQGAGPYGYTF
>TRBJ1-5|TRBV6-5
CASRPGQGINQPQHF
>TRBJ2-3|TRBV2
CARTSGGKSTDTQYF
>TRBJ1-1|TRBV6-5
CASRYEGVTEAFF
>TRBJ2-1|TRBV6-2/TRBV6-3
CASSPVNNEQFF
>TRBJ1-1|TRBV6-5
CASRNRGWEAFF
>TRBJ2-1|TRBV5-1
CASSLRLAPQLTSSYNEQFF